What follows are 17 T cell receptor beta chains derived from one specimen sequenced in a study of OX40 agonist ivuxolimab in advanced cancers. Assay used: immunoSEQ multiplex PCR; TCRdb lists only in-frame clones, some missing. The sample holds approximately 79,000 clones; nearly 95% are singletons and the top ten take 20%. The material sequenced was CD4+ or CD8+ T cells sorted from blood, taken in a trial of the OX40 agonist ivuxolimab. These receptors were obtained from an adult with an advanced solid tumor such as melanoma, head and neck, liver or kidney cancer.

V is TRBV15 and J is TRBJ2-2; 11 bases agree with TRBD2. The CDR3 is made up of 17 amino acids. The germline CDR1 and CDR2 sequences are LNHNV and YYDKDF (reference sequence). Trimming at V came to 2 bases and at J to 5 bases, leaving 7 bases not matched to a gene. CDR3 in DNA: TGTGCCACCAGCAGACCTACTAGCGGGAGTTTAACCGGGGAGCTGTTTTTT. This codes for CATSRPTSGSLTGELFF.

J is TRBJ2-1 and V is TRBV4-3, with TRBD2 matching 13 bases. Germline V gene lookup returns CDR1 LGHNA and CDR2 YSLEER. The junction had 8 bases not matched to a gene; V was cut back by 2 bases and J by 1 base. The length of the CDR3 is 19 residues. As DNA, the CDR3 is TGCGCCAGCAGCCAACGCTTAGGACTAGCGGGAGAATCCTACAATGAGCAGTTCTTC. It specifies CASSQRLGLAGESYNEQFF.

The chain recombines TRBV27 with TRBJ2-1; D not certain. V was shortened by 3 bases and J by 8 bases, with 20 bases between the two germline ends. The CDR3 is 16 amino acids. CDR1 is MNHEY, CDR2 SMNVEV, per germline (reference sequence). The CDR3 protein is CASSLFLRPPEDEQFF. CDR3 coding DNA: TGTGCCAGCAGTTTGTTCTTGAGACCCCCCGAAGATGAGCAGTTCTTC.

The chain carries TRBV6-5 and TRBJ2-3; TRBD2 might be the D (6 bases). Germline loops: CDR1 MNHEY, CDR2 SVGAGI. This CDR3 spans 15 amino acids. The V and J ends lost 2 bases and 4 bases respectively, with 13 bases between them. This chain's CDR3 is CASSYGVAASDTQYF. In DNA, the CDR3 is TGTGCCAGCAGTTACGGGGTAGCGGCCTCAGATACGCAGTATTTT.

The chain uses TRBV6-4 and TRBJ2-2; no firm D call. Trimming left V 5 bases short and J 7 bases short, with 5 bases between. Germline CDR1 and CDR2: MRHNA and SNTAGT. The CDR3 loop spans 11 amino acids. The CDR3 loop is CASSPGGELFF. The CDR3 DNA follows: TGTGCCAGCAGTCCCGGCGGGGAGCTGTTTTTT.

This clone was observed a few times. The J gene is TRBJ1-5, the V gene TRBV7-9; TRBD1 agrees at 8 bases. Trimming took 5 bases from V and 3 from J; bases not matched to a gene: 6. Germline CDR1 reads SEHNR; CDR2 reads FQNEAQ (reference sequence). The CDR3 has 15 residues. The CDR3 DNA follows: TGTGCCAGCAGCATTGGGACAGGACACAATCAGCCCCAGCATTTT. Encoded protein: CASSIGTGHNQPQHF.

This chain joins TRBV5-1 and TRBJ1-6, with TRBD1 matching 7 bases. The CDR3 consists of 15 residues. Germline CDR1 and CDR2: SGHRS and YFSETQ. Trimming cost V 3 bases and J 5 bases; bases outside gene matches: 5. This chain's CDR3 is CASSSRQGNNSPLHF. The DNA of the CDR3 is TGCGCCAGCAGCTCCCGACAGGGCAATAATTCACCCCTCCACTTT. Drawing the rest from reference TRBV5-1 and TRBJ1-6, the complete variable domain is KAGVTQTPRYLIKTRGQQVTLSCSPISGHRSVSWYQQTPGQGLQFLFEYFSETQRNKGNFPGRFSGRQFSNSRSEMNVSTLELGDSALYLCASSSRQGNNSPLHFGNGTRLTVT.

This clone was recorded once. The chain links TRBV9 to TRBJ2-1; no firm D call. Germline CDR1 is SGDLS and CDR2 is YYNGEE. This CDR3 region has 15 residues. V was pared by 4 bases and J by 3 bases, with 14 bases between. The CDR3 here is CASSHKSGIYNEQFF. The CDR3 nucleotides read TGTGCCAGCAGCCATAAATCCGGAATCTACAATGAGCAGTTCTTC.

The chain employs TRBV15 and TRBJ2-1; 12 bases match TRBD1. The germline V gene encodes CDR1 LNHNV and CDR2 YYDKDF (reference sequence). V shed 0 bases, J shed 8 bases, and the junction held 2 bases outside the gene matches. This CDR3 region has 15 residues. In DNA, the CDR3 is TGTGCCACCAGCAGAGAGGGGACAGGGGGCGATGAGCAGTTCTTC. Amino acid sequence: CATSREGTGGDEQFF.

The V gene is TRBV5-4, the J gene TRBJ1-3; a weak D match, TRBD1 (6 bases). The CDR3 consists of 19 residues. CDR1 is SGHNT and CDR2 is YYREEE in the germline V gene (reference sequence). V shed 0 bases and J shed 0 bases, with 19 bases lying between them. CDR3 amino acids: CASSLGYRVQGDSGNTIYF. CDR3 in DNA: TGTGCCAGCAGCTTGGGCTACAGGGTTCAAGGAGACTCTGGAAACACCATATATTTT.

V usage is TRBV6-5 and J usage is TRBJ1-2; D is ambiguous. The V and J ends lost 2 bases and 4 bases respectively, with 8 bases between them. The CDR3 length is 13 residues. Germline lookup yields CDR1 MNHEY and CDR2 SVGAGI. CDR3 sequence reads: CASSYTSGYGYTF. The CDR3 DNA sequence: TGTGCCAGCAGTTACACGTCCGGCTATGGCTACACCTTC.

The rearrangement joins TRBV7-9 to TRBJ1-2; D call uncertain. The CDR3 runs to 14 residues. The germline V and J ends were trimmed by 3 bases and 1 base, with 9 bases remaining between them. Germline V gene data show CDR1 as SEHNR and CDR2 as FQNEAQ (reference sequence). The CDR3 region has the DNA TGTGCCAGCAGCTTTGTTCTTGGTAACTATGGCTACACCTTC. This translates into CASSFVLGNYGYTF.

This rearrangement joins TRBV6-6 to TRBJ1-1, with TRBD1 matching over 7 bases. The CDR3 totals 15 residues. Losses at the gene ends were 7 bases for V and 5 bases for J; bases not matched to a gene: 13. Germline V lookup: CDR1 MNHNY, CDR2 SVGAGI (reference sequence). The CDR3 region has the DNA TGTGCCAGCATCCCACCGACAGGGTCGGGAACTGAAGCTTTCTTT. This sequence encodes CASIPPTGSGTEAFF.

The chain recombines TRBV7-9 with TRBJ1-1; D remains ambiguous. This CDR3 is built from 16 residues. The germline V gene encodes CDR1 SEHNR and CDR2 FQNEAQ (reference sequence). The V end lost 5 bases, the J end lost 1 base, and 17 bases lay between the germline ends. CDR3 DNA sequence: TGTGCCAGCAGCCCCACAGATAGCCTGAGGAACACTGAAGCTTTCTTT. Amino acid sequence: CASSPTDSLRNTEAFF.

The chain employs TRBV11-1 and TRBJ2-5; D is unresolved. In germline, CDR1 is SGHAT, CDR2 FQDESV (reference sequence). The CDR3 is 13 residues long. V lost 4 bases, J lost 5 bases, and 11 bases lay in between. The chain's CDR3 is CASSSLVGETQYF. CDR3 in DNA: TGTGCCAGCAGCTCCTTGGTCGGGGAGACCCAGTACTTC.

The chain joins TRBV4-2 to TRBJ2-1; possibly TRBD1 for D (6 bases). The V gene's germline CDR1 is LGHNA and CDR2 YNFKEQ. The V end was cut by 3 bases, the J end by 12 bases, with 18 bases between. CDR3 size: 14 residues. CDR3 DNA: TGTGCCAGCAGCCAGGAGGCAGGGGTCGTATCGCAGTTCTTC. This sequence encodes CASSQEAGVVSQFF.

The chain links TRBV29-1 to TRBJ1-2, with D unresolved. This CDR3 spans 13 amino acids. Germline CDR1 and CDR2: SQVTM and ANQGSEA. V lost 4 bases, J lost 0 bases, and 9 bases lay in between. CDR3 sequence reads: CSVGGTTNYGYTF. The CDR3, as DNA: TGCAGCGTTGGTGGCACTACTAACTATGGCTACACCTTC.